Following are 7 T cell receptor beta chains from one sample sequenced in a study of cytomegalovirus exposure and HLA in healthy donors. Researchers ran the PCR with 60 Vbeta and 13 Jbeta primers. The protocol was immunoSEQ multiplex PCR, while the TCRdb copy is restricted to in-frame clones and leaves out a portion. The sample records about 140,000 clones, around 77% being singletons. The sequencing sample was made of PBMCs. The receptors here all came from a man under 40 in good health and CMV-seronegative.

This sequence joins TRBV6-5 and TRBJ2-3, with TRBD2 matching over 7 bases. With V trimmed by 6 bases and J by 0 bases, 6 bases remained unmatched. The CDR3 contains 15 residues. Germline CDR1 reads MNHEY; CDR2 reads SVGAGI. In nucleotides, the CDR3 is TGTGCCAGCAGCAGGTGGGGACTAAGCACAGATACGCAGTATTTT. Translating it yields CASSRWGLSTDTQYF.

The CDR3 protein is CASSRYCRDSTEAFF. CDR3 coding DNA: TGTGCCAGCAGTCGCTACTGTAGGGACTCGACTGAAGCTTTCTTT. The V gene is TRBV6-9, the J gene TRBJ1-1; TRBD1 is a possible D gene (5 bases). Trimming left V 5 bases short and J 5 bases short, with 18 bases between. The CDR3 extends over 15 amino acids. Germline-derived CDR1 and CDR2 are MNHGY and SVAAGI.

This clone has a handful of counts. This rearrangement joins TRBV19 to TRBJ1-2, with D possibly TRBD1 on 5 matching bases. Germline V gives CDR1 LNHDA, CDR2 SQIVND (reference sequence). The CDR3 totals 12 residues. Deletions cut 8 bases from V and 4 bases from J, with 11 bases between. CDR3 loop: CASVSRGYGYTF. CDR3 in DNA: TGTGCCAGTGTTTCAAGGGGCTATGGCTACACCTTC.

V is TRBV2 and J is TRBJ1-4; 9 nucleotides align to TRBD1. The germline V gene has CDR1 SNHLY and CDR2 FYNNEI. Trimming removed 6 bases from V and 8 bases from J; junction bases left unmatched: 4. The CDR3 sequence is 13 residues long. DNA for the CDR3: TGTGCCAGCAGGGGACAGGGATCGGAAAAACTGTTTTTT. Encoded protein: CASRGQGSEKLFF.

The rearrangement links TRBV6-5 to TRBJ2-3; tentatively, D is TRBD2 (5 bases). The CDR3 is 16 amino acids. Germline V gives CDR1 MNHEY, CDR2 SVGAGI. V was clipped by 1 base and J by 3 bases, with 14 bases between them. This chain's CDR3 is CASSYYPGMGTDTQYF. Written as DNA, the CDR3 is TGTGCCAGCAGTTACTACCCGGGAATGGGGACAGATACGCAGTATTTT.

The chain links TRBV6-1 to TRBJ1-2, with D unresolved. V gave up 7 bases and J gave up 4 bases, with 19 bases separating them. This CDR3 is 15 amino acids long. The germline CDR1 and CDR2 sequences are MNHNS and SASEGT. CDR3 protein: CASTLMGGGGYGYTF. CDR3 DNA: TGTGCCAGCACCCTAATGGGAGGAGGAGGCTATGGCTACACCTTC.

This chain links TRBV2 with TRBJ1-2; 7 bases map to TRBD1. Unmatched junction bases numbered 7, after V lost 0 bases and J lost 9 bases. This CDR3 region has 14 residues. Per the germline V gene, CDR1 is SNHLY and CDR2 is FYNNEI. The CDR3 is CASSEAPTGFSYTF. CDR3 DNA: TGTGCCAGCAGTGAAGCGCCGACAGGGTTTAGCTACACCTTC.